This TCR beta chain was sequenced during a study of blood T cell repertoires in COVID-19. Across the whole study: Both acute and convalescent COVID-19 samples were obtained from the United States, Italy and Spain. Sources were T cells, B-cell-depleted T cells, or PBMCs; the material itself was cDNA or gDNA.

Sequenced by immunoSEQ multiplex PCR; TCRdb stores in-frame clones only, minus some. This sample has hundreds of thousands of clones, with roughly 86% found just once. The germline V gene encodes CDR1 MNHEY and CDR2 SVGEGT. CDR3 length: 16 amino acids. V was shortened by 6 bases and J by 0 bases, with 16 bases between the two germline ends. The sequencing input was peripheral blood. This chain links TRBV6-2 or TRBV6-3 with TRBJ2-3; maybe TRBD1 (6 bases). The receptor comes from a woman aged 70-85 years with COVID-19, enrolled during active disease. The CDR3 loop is CASSSGTLPSTDTQYF. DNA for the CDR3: TGTGCCAGCAGCTCCGGGACATTACCTAGCACAGATACGCAGTATTTT.